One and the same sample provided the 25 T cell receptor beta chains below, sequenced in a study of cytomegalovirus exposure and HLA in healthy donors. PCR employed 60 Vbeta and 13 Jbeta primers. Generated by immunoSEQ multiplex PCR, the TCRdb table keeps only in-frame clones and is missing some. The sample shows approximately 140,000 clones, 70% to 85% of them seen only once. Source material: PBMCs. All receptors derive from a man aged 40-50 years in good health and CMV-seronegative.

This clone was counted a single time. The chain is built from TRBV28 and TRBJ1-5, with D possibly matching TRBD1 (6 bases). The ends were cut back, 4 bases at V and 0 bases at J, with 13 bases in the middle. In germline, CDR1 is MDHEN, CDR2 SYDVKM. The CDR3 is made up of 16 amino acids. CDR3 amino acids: CASSSSGDISNQPQHF. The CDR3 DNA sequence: TGTGCCAGCAGTTCATCAGGGGACATTAGCAATCAGCCCCAGCATTTT.

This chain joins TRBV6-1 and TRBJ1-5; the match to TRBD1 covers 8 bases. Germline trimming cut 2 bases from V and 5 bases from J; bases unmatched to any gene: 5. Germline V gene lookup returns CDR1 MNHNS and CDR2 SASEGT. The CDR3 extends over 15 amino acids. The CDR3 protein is CASSEMGQAYQPQHF. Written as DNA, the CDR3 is TGTGCCAGCAGTGAAATGGGACAGGCTTATCAGCCCCAGCATTTT.

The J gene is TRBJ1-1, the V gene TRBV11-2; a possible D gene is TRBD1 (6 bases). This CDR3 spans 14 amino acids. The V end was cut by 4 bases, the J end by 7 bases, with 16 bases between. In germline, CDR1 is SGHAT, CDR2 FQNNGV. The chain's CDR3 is CASSWGSGTLEAFF. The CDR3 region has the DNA TGTGCCAGCAGCTGGGGTTCCGGGACACTTGAAGCTTTCTTT.

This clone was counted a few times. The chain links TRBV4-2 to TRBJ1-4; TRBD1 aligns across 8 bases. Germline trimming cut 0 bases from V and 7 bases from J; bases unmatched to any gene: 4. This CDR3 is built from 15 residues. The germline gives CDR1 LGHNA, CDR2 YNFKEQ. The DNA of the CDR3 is TGTGCCAGCAGCCAAGATGGACAGGGCGGTGAAAAACTGTTTTTT. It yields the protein CASSQDGQGGEKLFF.

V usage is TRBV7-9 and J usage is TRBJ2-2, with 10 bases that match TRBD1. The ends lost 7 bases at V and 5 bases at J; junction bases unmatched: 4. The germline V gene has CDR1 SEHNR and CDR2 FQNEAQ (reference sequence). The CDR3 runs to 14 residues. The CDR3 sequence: CASNDRGHTGELFF. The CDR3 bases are TGTGCCAGCAACGACAGGGGGCATACCGGGGAGCTGTTTTTT.

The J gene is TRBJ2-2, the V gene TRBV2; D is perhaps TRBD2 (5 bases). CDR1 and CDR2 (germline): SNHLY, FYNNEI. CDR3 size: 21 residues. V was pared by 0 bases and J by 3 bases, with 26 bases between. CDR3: CASSEALQAPKTREYTGELFF. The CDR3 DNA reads TGTGCCAGCAGTGAAGCGCTTCAGGCCCCTAAAACACGGGAATACACCGGGGAGCTGTTTTTT.

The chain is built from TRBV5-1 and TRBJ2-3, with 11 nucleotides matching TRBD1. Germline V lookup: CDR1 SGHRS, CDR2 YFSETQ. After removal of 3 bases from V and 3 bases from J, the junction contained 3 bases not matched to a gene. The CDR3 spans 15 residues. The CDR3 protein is CASSWTGGPTDTQYF. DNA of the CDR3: TGCGCCAGCAGCTGGACAGGGGGCCCGACAGATACGCAGTATTTT. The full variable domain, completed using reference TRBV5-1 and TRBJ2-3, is KAGVTQTPRYLIKTRGQQVTLSCSPISGHRSVSWYQQTPGQGLQFLFEYFSETQRNKGNFPGRFSGRQFSNSRSEMNVSTLELGDSALYLCASSWTGGPTDTQYFGPGTRLTVL.

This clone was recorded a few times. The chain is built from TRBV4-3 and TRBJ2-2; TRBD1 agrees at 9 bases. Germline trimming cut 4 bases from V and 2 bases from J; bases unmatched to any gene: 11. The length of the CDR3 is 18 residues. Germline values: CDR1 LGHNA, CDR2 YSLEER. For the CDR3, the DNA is TGCGCCAGCAGCCGGATACTCGGGGACAGGGCTAACACCGGGGAGCTGTTTTTT. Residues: CASSRILGDRANTGELFF.

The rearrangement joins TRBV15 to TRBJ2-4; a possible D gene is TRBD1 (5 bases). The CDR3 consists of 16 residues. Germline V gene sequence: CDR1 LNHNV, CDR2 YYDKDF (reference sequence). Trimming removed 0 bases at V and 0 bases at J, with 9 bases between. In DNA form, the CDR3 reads TGTGCCACCAGCAGAGAACAGGTCCTAGCCAAAAACATTCAGTACTTC. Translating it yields CATSREQVLAKNIQYF.

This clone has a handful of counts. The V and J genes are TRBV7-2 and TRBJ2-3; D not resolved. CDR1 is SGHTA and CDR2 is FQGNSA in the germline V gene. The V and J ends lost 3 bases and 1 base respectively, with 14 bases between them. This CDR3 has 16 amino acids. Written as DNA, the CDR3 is TGTGCCAGCAGCTTTAGCCTCACCTTAGGCACAGATACGCAGTATTTT. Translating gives CASSFSLTLGTDTQYF.

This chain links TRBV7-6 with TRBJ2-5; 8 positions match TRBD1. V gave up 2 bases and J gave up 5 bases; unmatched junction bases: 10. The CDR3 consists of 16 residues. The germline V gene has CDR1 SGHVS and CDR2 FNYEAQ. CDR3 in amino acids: CASSLSTGDPSETQYF. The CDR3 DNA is TGTGCCAGCAGCTTATCGACAGGGGATCCAAGCGAGACCCAGTACTTC.

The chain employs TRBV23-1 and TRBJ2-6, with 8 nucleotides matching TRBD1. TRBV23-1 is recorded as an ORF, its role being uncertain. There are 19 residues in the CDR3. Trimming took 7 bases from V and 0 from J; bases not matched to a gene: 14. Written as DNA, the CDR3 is TGCGCCAGCACCTACCCAGACAGGGGAGTCGCCTCTGGGGCCAACGTCCTGACTTTC. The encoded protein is CASTYPDRGVASGANVLTF.

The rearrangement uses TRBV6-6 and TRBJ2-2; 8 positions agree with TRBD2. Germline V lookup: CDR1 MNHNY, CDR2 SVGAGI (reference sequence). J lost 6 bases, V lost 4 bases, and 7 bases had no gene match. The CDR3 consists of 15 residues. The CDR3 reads CASSWAAGEPGELFF. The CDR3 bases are TGTGCCAGCAGTTGGGCAGCGGGAGAGCCCGGGGAGCTGTTTTTT.

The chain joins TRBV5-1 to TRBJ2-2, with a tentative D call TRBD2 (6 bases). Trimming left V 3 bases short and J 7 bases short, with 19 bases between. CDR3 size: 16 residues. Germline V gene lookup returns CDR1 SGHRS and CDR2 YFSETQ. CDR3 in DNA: TGCGCCAGCAGCTCCGGACTATCAATCGGTGGCGGGGAGCTGTTTTTT. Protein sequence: CASSSGLSIGGGELFF.

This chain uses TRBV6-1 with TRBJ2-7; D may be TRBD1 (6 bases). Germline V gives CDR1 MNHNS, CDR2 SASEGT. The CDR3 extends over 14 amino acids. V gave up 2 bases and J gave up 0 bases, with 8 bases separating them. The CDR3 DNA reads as TGTGCCAGCAGTGAACCGGACAGCTCCTACGAGCAGTACTTC. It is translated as CASSEPDSSYEQYF.

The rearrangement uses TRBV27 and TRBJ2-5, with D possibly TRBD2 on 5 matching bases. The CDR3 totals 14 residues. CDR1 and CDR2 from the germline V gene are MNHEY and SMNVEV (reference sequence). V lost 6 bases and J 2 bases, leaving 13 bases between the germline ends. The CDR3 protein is CASRSAREQETQYF. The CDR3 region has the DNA TGTGCCAGCAGATCAGCCCGGGAACAAGAGACCCAGTACTTC.

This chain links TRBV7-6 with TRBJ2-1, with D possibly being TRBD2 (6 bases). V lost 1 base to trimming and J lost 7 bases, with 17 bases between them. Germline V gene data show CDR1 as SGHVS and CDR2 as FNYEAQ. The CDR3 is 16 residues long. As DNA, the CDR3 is TGTGCCAGCAGCTTAGGAGGTGGGGGGTTGGGAAATGAGCAGTTCTTC. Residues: CASSLGGGGLGNEQFF.

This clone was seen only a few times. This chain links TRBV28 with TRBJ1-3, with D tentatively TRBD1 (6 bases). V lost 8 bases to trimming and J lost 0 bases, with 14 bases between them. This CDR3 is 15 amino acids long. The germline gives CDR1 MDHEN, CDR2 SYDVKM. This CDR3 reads CASGGQSVSGNTIYF. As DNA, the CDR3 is TGTGCCAGCGGCGGACAGTCGGTCTCTGGAAACACCATATATTTT.

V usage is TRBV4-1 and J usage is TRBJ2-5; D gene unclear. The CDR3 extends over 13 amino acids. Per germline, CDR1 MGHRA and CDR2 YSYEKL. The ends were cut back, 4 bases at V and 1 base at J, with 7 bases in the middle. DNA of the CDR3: TGCGCCAGCAGCCGTGGGCCCCAAGAGACCCAGTACTTC. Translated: CASSRGPQETQYF.

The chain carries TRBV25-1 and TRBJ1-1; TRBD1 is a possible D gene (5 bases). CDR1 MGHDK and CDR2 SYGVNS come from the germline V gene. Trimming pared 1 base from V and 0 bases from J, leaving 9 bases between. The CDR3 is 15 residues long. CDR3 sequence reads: CASSESRGMNTEAFF. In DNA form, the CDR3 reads TGTGCCAGCAGTGAATCTAGGGGCATGAACACTGAAGCTTTCTTT.

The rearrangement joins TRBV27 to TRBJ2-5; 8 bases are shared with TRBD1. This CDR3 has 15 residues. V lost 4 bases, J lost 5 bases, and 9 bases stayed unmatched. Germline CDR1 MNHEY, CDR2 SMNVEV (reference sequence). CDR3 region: CASSSLYRGEETQYF. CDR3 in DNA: TGTGCCAGCAGTTCCTTATACAGGGGGGAGGAGACCCAGTACTTC.

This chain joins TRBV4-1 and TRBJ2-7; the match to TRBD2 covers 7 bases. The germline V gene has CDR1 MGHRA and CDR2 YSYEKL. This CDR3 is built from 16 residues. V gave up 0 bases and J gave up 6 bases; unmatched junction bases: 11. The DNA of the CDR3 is TGCGCCAGCAGCCAAGAGATAAGCGGGGATTCCCTCGAGCAGTACTTC. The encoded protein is CASSQEISGDSLEQYF.

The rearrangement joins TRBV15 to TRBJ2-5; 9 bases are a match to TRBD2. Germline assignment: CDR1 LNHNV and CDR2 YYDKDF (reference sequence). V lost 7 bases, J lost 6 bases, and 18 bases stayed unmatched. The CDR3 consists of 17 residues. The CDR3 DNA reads TGTGCCACCATAGATAGCGGGGGCGAACCCTCCGGAAAGACCCAGTACTTC. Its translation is CATIDSGGEPSGKTQYF.

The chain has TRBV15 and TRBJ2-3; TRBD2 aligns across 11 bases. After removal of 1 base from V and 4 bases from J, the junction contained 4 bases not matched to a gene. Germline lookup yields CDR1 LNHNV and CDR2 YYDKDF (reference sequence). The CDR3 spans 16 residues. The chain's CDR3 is CATSRALAGGADTQYF. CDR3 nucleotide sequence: TGTGCCACCAGCAGAGCCCTAGCGGGAGGAGCAGATACGCAGTATTTT.

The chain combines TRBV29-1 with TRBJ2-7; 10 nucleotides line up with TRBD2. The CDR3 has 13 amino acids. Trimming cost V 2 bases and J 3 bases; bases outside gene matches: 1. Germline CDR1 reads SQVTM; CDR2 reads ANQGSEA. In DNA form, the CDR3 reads TGCAGCGTTGAAACTAGCGGGATCTACGAGCAGTACTTC. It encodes CSVETSGIYEQYF.